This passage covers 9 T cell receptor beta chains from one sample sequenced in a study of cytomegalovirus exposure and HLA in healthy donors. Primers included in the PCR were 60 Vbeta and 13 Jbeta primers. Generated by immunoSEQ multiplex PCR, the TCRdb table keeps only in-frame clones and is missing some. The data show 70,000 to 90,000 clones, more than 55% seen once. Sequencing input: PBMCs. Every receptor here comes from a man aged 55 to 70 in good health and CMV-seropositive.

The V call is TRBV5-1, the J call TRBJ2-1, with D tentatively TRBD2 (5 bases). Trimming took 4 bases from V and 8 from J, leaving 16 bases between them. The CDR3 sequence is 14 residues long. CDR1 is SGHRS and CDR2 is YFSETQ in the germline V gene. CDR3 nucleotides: TGCGCCAGCAGCCCTAAAACACTAGATGATGAGCAGTTCTTC. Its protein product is CASSPKTLDDEQFF.

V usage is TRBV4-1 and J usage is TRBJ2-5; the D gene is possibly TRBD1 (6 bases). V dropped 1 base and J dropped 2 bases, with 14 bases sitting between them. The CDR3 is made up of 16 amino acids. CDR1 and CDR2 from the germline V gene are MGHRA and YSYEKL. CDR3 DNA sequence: TGCGCCAGCAGCCAAGTAGGGGGTGGGGCTCAAGAGACCCAGTACTTC. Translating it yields CASSQVGGGAQETQYF.

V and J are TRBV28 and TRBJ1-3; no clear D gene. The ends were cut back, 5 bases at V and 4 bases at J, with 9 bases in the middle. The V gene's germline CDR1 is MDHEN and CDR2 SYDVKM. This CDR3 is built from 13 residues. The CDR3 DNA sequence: TGTGCCAGCAGTCCCCTAGCGGGAAACACCATATATTTT. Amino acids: CASSPLAGNTIYF.

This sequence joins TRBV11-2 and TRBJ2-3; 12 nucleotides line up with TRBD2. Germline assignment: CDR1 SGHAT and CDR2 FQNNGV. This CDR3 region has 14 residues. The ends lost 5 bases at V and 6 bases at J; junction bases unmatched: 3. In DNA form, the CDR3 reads TGTGCCAGCAGCCTCGGACTAGCGGGGGATACGCAGTATTTT. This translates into CASSLGLAGDTQYF.

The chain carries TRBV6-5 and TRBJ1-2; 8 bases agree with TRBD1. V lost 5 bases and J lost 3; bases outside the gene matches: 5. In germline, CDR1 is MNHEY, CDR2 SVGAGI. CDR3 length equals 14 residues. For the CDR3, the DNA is TGTGCCAGCAGTCAGACAGGGGCTGACTATGGCTACACCTTC. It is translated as CASSQTGADYGYTF.

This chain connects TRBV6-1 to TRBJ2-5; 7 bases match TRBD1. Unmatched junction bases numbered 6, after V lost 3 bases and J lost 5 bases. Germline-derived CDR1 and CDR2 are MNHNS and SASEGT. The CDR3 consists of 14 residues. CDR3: CASSDDRADETQYF. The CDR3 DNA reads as TGTGCCAGCAGTGACGACAGGGCGGACGAGACCCAGTACTTC.

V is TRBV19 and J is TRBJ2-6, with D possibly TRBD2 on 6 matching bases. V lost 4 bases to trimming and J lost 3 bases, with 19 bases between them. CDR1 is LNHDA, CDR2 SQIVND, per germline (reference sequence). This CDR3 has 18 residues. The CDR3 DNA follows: TGTGCCAGTAGTAGTGGAGGGATACGATTCGGTGGGGCCAACGTCCTGACTTTC. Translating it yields CASSSGGIRFGGANVLTF.

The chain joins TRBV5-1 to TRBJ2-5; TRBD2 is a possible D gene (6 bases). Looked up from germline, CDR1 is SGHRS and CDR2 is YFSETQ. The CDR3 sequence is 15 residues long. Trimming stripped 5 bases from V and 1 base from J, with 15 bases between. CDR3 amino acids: CASSVVGTSQETQYF. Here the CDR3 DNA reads TGCGCCAGCAGTGTCGTAGGGACTTCCCAAGAGACCCAGTACTTC.

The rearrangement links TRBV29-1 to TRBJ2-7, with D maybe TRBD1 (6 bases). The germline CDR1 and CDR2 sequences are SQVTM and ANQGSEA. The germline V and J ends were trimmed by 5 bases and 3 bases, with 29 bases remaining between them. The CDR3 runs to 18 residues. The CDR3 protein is CSVRTGDRPTPSDYEQYF. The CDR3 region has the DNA TGCAGCGTTAGAACCGGCGACAGGCCAACCCCATCCGACTACGAGCAGTACTTC.